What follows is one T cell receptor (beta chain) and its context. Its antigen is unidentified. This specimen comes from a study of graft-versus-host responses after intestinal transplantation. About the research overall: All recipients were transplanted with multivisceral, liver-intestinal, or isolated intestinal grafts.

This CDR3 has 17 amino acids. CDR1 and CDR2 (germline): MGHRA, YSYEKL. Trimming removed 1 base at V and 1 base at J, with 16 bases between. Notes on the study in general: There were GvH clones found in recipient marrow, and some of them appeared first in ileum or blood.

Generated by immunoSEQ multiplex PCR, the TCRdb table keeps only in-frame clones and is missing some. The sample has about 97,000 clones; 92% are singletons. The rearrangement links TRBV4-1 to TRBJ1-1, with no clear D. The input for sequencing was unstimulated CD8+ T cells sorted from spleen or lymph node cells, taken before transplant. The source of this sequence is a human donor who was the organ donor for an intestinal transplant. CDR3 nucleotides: TGCGCCAGCAGCCAAGCGACGAAGACAAGCCGGAACACTGAAGCTTTCTTT. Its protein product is CASSQATKTSRNTEAFF.